The 20 T cell receptor beta chains below all came from one sample that was sequenced in a study of cytomegalovirus exposure and HLA in healthy donors. The PCR made use of 60 Vbeta and 13 Jbeta primers. Repertoires were generated with immunoSEQ multiplex PCR, while TCRdb's copy carries only in-frame clones and drops some. Of roughly 140,000 clones in the sample, 65% to 90% are singletons; the top ten hold 1.2%. The sample taken for sequencing was PBMCs. These receptors were taken from a female donor in good health and CMV-seronegative.

This clone was observed a handful of times. The genes are TRBV28 and TRBJ2-1; perhaps TRBD2 as D (6 bases). The CDR3 extends over 16 amino acids. V shed 7 bases and J shed 0 bases, with 16 bases lying between them. Per the germline V gene, CDR1 is MDHEN and CDR2 is SYDVKM. CDR3: CASTRAGTGSYNEQFF. The CDR3 DNA is TGTGCCAGCACCCGGGCCGGGACTGGCTCCTACAATGAGCAGTTCTTC.

This rearrangement joins TRBV7-8 to TRBJ1-2; D may be TRBD1 (5 bases). Germline V gives CDR1 SGHVS, CDR2 FQNEAQ. V was pared by 5 bases and J by 4 bases, with 14 bases between. This CDR3 has 14 amino acids. DNA of the CDR3: TGTGCCAGCAGCGCGGAAGAAGGGGCCTATGGCTACACCTTC. Its protein is CASSAEEGAYGYTF.

The chain combines TRBV25-1 with TRBJ2-7, with TRBD1 matching 7 bases. The trim removed 7 bases at V and 2 bases at J, leaving 8 bases unmatched. This CDR3 is built from 14 residues. Germline CDR1 reads MGHDK; CDR2 reads SYGVNS. The CDR3 region has the DNA TGTGCCAGCACAAACTCAGGGGGAACCTACGAGCAGTACTTC. It codes for CASTNSGGTYEQYF.

In this sample, this clone turned up a few times. The chain recombines TRBV19 with TRBJ2-1, with TRBD2 matching 8 bases. The CDR3 runs 17 residues. V trimming: 1 base; J trimming: 1 base; junction bases outside the gene matches: 6. The germline CDR1 and CDR2 sequences are LNHDA and SQIVND (reference sequence). The CDR3 nucleotides are TGTGCCAGTAGTATAGGAACTAGCGGAATATCCTACAATGAGCAGTTCTTC. It is translated as CASSIGTSGISYNEQFF.

The table lists this clone with a count of one. J is TRBJ2-7 and V is TRBV4-1; D is perhaps TRBD2 (6 bases). Germline V CDR1 and CDR2: MGHRA, YSYEKL. The V end was cut by 3 bases, the J end by 3 bases, with 12 bases between. The CDR3 consists of 14 residues. The DNA of the CDR3 is TGCGCCAGCAGCCACGGAGGGACCAACTACGAGCAGTACTTC. Encoded protein: CASSHGGTNYEQYF.

This clone occurred a few times. The chain has TRBV6-1 and TRBJ2-7, with a weak D call TRBD2 (7 bases). Germline values: CDR1 MNHNS, CDR2 SASEGT. There are 16 residues in the CDR3. V gave up 1 base and J gave up 2 bases, with 15 bases separating them. CDR3 region: CASSEEGGGGAYEQYF. The CDR3 DNA sequence: TGTGCCAGCAGTGAAGAGGGTGGGGGGGGCGCCTACGAGCAGTACTTC.

This clone has a handful of counts. The V and J genes are TRBV7-9 and TRBJ2-1; unclear D gene. CDR3 length: 15 amino acids. From germline, CDR1 is SEHNR and CDR2 FQNEAQ (reference sequence). V was clipped by 3 bases and J by 1 base, with 10 bases between them. The CDR3 spells CASSFFTDSYNEQFF. For the CDR3, the DNA is TGTGCCAGCAGCTTTTTCACAGATTCCTACAATGAGCAGTTCTTC.

V and J are TRBV14 and TRBJ1-2; D is uncertain. This CDR3 comprises 13 residues. The V end was cut by 0 bases, the J end by 8 bases, with 10 bases between. Germline assignment: CDR1 SGHDN and CDR2 FVKESK. The CDR3 DNA is TGTGCCAGCAGCCAAGAAAGAGGTCTGGGCTACACCTTC. This gives the protein CASSQERGLGYTF.

V gene TRBV27 combines with J gene TRBJ2-7; 11 bases are a match to TRBD2. Germline V gene lookup returns CDR1 MNHEY and CDR2 SMNVEV (reference sequence). J gave up 2 bases and V 5 bases, and 5 bases lay outside the gene matches. The CDR3 consists of 15 residues. The CDR3 loop is CASSLTSGAPYEQYF. The CDR3 bases are TGTGCCAGCAGTCTGACTAGCGGGGCCCCCTACGAGCAGTACTTC.

This clone was observed a handful of times. The CDR3 DNA follows: TGTGCCAGCAGCACAGGGATCACAGATACGCAGTATTTT. It specifies CASSTGITDTQYF. The V call is TRBV2, the J call TRBJ2-3; D might be TRBD1 (6 bases). The CDR3 runs 13 residues. Germline CDR1 SNHLY, CDR2 FYNNEI. V shed 6 bases and J shed 2 bases, with 9 bases lying between them.

The genes are TRBV28 and TRBJ2-7; 8 bases are shared with TRBD2. This CDR3 has 12 amino acids. Trimming cost V 6 bases and J 12 bases; bases outside gene matches: 10. Germline V gene lookup returns CDR1 MDHEN and CDR2 SYDVKM. CDR3 loop: CASRPFSGSMYF. The CDR3 nucleotides are TGTGCCAGCAGACCCTTCAGCGGGAGCATGTACTTC.

This clone has a single count. V gene TRBV10-3 combines with J gene TRBJ2-3, with 10 bases aligning to TRBD2. The CDR3 runs to 16 residues. The V gene's germline CDR1 is ENHRY and CDR2 SYGVKD. The V and J ends lost 4 bases and 0 bases, in that order; junction bases with no gene match: 4. The CDR3 coding sequence is TGTGCCATCAGTGCGGGACTAGCGCTTAGCACAGATACGCAGTATTTT. This codes for CAISAGLALSTDTQYF.

The V and J genes are TRBV5-6 and TRBJ2-7, with a weak D call TRBD2 (5 bases). This CDR3 is 16 amino acids long. Trimming shortened V by 0 bases and J by 0 bases, and 13 bases separated the two germline ends. CDR1 is SGHDT, CDR2 YYEEEE, per germline. The CDR3 nucleotides are TGTGCCAGCAGCTTGGCCAGCGGACTTAGCTCCTACGAGCAGTACTTC. This gives the protein CASSLASGLSSYEQYF.

The chain couples TRBV5-8 to TRBJ2-5, with a possible D match to TRBD2 (7 bases). Germline CDR1 SGHTS, CDR2 YDEGEE. The CDR3 is 17 amino acids. The V end was cut by 3 bases, the J end by 4 bases, with 22 bases between. The CDR3 region has the DNA TGTGCCAGCAGCTGGGGGCTAGCTAGCGGATATCGAGAGACCCAGTACTTC. Translation: CASSWGLASGYRETQYF.

This chain connects TRBV5-6 to TRBJ2-7; 9 bases are a match to TRBD2. The CDR3 is 15 amino acids. Germline V gives CDR1 SGHDT, CDR2 YYEEEE. Trimming took 2 bases from V and 3 from J; bases not matched to a gene: 6. CDR3 nucleotides: TGTGCCAGCAGCTTAAAGCGGGAGGCTGGCTACGAGCAGTACTTC. This codes for CASSLKREAGYEQYF.

The chain recombines TRBV27 with TRBJ1-1; D remains unclear. V was pared by 0 bases and J by 2 bases, with 7 bases between. The CDR3 is made up of 14 amino acids. Germline V gives CDR1 MNHEY, CDR2 SMNVEV (reference sequence). CDR3 DNA sequence: TGTGCCAGCAGTTTATCGCTGGCTAACACTGAAGCTTTCTTT. Translated, it gives CASSLSLANTEAFF.

This chain connects TRBV28 to TRBJ2-5, with a possible D match to TRBD1 (5 bases). Per the germline V gene, CDR1 is MDHEN and CDR2 is SYDVKM. This CDR3 has 16 amino acids. V shed 2 bases and J shed 3 bases, with 16 bases lying between them. CDR3 in DNA: TGTGCCAGCAGTTTACCGGTTCAGGGCTCGGAAGAGACCCAGTACTTC. Translation gives CASSLPVQGSEETQYF.

The V gene is TRBV12-5, the J gene TRBJ2-3; 11 bases are shared with TRBD2. The germline V gene has CDR1 LGHNT and CDR2 FRNRAP. Trimming took 0 bases from V and 4 from J; bases not matched to a gene: 6. There are 17 residues in the CDR3. The CDR3, as DNA: TGTGCTAGTGGTTTGGTTATAGCGGGAGGGCCTCCAGATACGCAGTATTTT. Its protein is CASGLVIAGGPPDTQYF.

V and J are TRBV4-1 and TRBJ2-3, with D uncertain. V was shortened by 3 bases and J by 6 bases, with 7 bases between the two germline ends. The CDR3 totals 12 residues. CDR1 is MGHRA, CDR2 YSYEKL, per germline. The CDR3 here is CASSHIRDTQYF. CDR3 nucleotide sequence: TGCGCCAGCAGCCACATACGGGATACGCAGTATTTT.

A few counts support this clone. This chain joins TRBV7-9 and TRBJ1-5; the match to TRBD1 covers 7 bases. The J segment lost 2 bases and the V segment lost 5 bases, leaving 3 bases of the junction unmatched. Germline CDR1 reads SEHNR; CDR2 reads FQNEAQ (reference sequence). The CDR3 consists of 14 residues. CDR3 region: CASSRTGGNQPQHF. The CDR3, as DNA: TGTGCCAGCAGCAGGACAGGAGGCAATCAGCCCCAGCATTTT.